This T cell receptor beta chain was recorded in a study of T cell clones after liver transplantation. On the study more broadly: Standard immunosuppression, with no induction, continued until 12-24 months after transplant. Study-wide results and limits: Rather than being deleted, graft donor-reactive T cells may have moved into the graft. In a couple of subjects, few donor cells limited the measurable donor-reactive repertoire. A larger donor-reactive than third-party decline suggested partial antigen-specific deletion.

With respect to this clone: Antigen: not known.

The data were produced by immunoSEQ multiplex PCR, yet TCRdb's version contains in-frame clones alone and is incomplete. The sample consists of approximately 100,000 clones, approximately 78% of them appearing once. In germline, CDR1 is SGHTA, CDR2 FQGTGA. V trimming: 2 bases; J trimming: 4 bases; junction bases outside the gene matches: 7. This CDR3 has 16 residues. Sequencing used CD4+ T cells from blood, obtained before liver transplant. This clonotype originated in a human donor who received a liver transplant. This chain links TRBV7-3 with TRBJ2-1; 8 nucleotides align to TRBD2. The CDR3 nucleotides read TGTGCCAGCAGCTTACAGGGCGGGAGGTCTTACAATGAGCAGTTCTTC. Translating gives CASSLQGGRSYNEQFF.